This T cell receptor beta chain stems from a study of T cell responses to AZD1222 COVID-19 vaccine. Study-level points and caveats: Rises in breadth and depth of Spike-specific TCRs came after two AZD1222 doses. White British ancestry dominated among donors, who included more females, and clonal diversity was possibly underestimated. Spike was spanned by vaccine-associated CD4 TCRs, with dominance at 160-218 and 743-854.

Worth noting for this clone: What it binds is unknown.

Per germline, CDR1 MNHEY and CDR2 SVGAGI. The length of the CDR3 is 15 residues. Trimming cost V 8 bases and J 3 bases; bases outside gene matches: 8. Measured with immunoSEQ multiplex PCR; TCRdb has only the in-frame clones, and not every one. The repertoire has roughly 140,000 clones, more than 75% of them found once; the top ten carry approximately 5.3%. The chain couples TRBV6-5 to TRBJ2-3, with 10 bases matching TRBD1. This specimen was peripheral blood, taken on day 0 of AZD1222 vaccination. The receptor's source is an adult in good health. CDR3: CASGVLGQGTDTQYF. CDR3 bases: TGTGCCAGCGGCGTGTTGGGACAGGGGACAGATACGCAGTATTTT.